The clone carrying this T cell receptor beta chain was detected once. Antigen unknown. These data come from a study of shared clonotypes between healthy human individuals. Splitting of each subset's genomic DNA was done evenly across several immunoSEQ plates. The input for sorted-subset replicate PCRs was around 200 ng DNA, around 27,000 T cell genomes. The data were produced by immunoSEQ multiplex PCR, yet TCRdb's version contains in-frame clones alone and is incomplete. The sample has approximately 1,000,000 clones, about 80% seen once; the top ten hold about 0.94%. Trimming pared 4 bases from V and 10 bases from J, leaving 23 bases between. This CDR3 has 15 residues. CDR1 and CDR2 from the germline V gene are SGHRS and YFSETQ. Findings and caveats of the study: The four-donor shared clonotypes exceeded non-shared clonotypes in generation probability, with non-shared ones scoring lower.

The chain couples TRBV5-1 to TRBJ1-2, with D perhaps matching TRBD1 (5 bases). The sample was memory CD4+ T cells from PBMCs. Subset here: CD45RA-negative fraction. This clonotype was obtained from a man aged 18-30 years in good health. Some clones in this sample may be carry-over from other donors' samples. DNA for the CDR3: TGCGCCAGCAGCCCGAGGGCGGGGCGCGCCGAAAACTACACCTTC. Its protein is CASSPRAGRAENYTF.